This T cell receptor beta chain was retrieved from a study of blood T cell repertoires in COVID-19. Overall study: Donors in the United States, Italy and Spain gave samples during acute or convalescent COVID-19. T cells, B-cell-depleted T cells, or PBMCs supplied cDNA or gDNA.

Original handling: Reference gene primer amplification in the assay estimated nucleated cell counts. Using immunoSEQ multiplex PCR, the repertoire was profiled, and TCRdb retains in-frame clones only, with some absent. V, J and clone size are those of that table, while D and trimming were read from the DNA. The table shows 150,000 to 200,000 clones, with roughly 89% occurring only once. Germline CDR1 is SGHTA and CDR2 is FQGNSA. CDR3 size: 14 residues. With V trimmed by 5 bases and J by 9 bases, 10 bases remained unmatched. This clonotype was obtained from a man aged 18 to 30 with active or convalescent COVID-19. J is TRBJ2-1 and V is TRBV7-2; 7 nucleotides match TRBD2. Sequencing used peripheral blood. DNA for the CDR3: TGTGCCAGCAGCCGGGCGGGGGACGGGGGTGAGCAGTTCTTC. Residues: CASSRAGDGGEQFF.